Presented here are 6 T cell receptor beta chains from one specimen sequenced in a study of blood T cell repertoires in COVID-19 (dated by TCRdb to about 2020). The library was made by the immunoSEQ multiplex PCR assay. The clones in this table, taken by TCRdb from immuneACCESS, are in-frame only. Not every clone is retained; where verified, under half of the shortfall comes from an unresolved V gene, and the cause of the rest is unknown. In all, the sample holds 100,000 to 150,000 clones, and around 70% of those were seen once. The ten most abundant clones make up less than 6.5% of the sample. Sequenced: peripheral blood. All receptors derive from a man between 60 and 75 years old with acute or convalescent COVID-19.

This clone has only one observation. This chain links TRBV7-6 with TRBJ2-3; D may be TRBD2 (6 bases). The CDR3 length is 17 residues. V was pared by 6 bases and J by 4 bases, with 23 bases between. Germline lookup yields CDR1 SGHVS and CDR2 FNYEAQ. CDR3 sequence (DNA): TGTGCCAGCAGATCAAGCAGGGAGGCTAGTGACTCAGATACGCAGTATTTT. Residues: CASRSSREASDSDTQYF.

This chain links TRBV27 with TRBJ1-4; D is ambiguous. The CDR3 has 16 residues. Germline lookup yields CDR1 MNHEY and CDR2 SMNVEV (reference sequence). Trimming cost V 5 bases and J 8 bases, with 21 bases left between them. CDR3 sequence: CASSERRLITLEKLFF. As DNA, the CDR3 is TGTGCCAGCAGTGAACGTAGACTGATAACCCTAGAAAAACTGTTTTTT.

The genes are TRBV2 and TRBJ1-2; 8 bases are shared with TRBD1. V gave up 6 bases and J gave up 7 bases; unmatched junction bases: 7. This CDR3 has 13 residues. Germline V CDR1 and CDR2: SNHLY, FYNNEI. CDR3 region: CASREDREAGYTF. For the CDR3, the DNA is TGTGCCAGCAGGGAGGACAGGGAAGCTGGCTACACCTTC.

V is TRBV7-8 and J is TRBJ1-6; D is unclear. V dropped 0 bases and J dropped 7 bases, with 10 bases sitting between them. There are 15 residues in the CDR3. Germline CDR1 is SGHVS and CDR2 is FQNEAQ. The chain's CDR3 is CASSLAGHANSPLHF. The DNA of the CDR3 is TGTGCCAGCAGCTTAGCGGGCCATGCGAATTCACCCCTCCACTTT.

The V and J genes are TRBV11-2 and TRBJ2-1; 9 bases align to TRBD2. The CDR3 length is 16 residues. V shed 5 bases and J 9 bases; nucleotides not matched to a gene: 14. Germline CDR1 and CDR2: SGHAT and FQNNGV. Here the CDR3 reads CASSLQGASGDGEQFF. CDR3 sequence (DNA): TGTGCCAGCAGCCTACAAGGGGCTAGCGGGGATGGTGAGCAGTTCTTC.

This clone was observed a few times. The chain is built from TRBV15 and TRBJ1-4; 9 bases are a match to TRBD1. This CDR3 contains 15 residues. The V and J ends lost 2 bases and 5 bases, in that order; junction bases with no gene match: 3. Germline V gene sequence: CDR1 LNHNV, CDR2 YYDKDF (reference sequence). The DNA for the CDR3 is TGTGCCACCAGCAGACCCGGGACAGGGAATGAAAAACTGTTTTTT. This gives the protein CATSRPGTGNEKLFF.